This passage covers 15 T cell receptor beta chains from one sample sequenced in a study of T cells after yellow fever vaccination. Each CDR3 protein is one row after TCRdb ran MiXCR on the 5' RACE reads. Of more than 300,000 distinct CDR3 sequences in the sample, about 6.9% were seen once. Sequenced material: PBMCs, taken approximately 40 days after the first yellow fever vaccination. These receptors were obtained from a man between 18 and 29 years old who received the YFV17D yellow fever vaccine.

Many counts were recorded for this clonotype. This chain links TRBV29-1 with TRBJ2-3, with D maybe TRBD1 (6 bases). Trimming shortened V by 3 bases and J by 1 base, and 14 bases separated the two germline ends. The CDR3 has 15 amino acids. CDR1 is SQVTM and CDR2 is ANQGSEA in the germline V gene. CDR3 amino acids: CSVDTIEGGTDTQYF. DNA for the CDR3: TGCAGCGTTGATACGATCGAGGGGGGCACAGATACGCAGTATTTT.

The genes are TRBV12-5 and TRBJ2-7, with a possible D match to TRBD1 (6 bases). V was cut by 6 bases and J by 3 bases, with 12 bases left in between. The CDR3 runs to 13 residues. In germline, CDR1 is LGHNT, CDR2 FRNRAP. The CDR3 region is CASGRGQYYEQYF. CDR3 nucleotide sequence: TGTGCTAGTGGCCGTGGACAGTACTACGAGCAGTACTTC. Combining the CDR3 with reference TRBV12-5 and TRBJ2-7 gives the whole variable domain DARVTQTPRHKVTEMGQEVTMRCQPILGHNTVFWYRQTMMQGLELLAYFRNRAPLDDSGMPKDRFSAEMPDATLATLKIQPSEPRDSAVYFCASGRGQYYEQYFGPGTRLTVT.

This clonotype was seen more than once but under ten times. The CDR3 reads CASRSTGQPQHF. In nucleotides, the CDR3 is TGTGCCAGCAGATCGACAGGGCAGCCCCAGCATTTT. This chain uses TRBV12-3 or TRBV12-4 with TRBJ1-5, with 7 bases matching TRBD1. The junction had 3 bases not matched to a gene; V was cut back by 6 bases and J by 7 bases. The CDR3 is 12 residues long.

A few counts support this clonotype. The rearrangement uses TRBV5-4 and TRBJ2-1, with D tentatively TRBD2 (5 bases). Per germline, CDR1 SGHNT and CDR2 YYREEE (reference sequence). V lost 1 base and J lost 10, with 12 bases in between. This CDR3 is 13 amino acids long. The CDR3 region has the DNA TGTGCCAGCAGCTTGCCCCCGAGGGAGGAGCAGTTCTTC. It yields the protein CASSLPPREEQFF.

This chain joins TRBV20-1 and TRBJ2-2; TRBD1 or TRBD2 may be the D gene (5 bases each). Trimming took off 2 bases at V and 8 bases at J, with 12 bases between the two ends. Looked up from germline, CDR1 is DFQATT and CDR2 is SNEGSKA (reference sequence). This CDR3 has 13 amino acids. CDR3 amino acids: CSARRGAQGELFF. DNA of the CDR3: TGCAGTGCTAGACGAGGGGCGCAAGGGGAGCTGTTTTTT.

This clonotype was counted between two and nine times. This chain uses TRBV6-2 or TRBV6-3 with TRBJ2-3, with 9 nucleotides matching TRBD1. Germline-derived CDR1 and CDR2 are MNHEY and SVGEGT. V was clipped by 0 bases and J by 0 bases; unmatched bases: 4. The CDR3 totals 17 residues. CDR3 residues: CASSYSYRGPSTDTQYF. DNA of the CDR3: TGTGCCAGCAGTTACTCTTACAGGGGGCCCAGCACAGATACGCAGTATTTT.

This clonotype occurred many times. This rearrangement joins TRBV5-1 to TRBJ2-2; D unclear. The V and J ends lost 6 bases and 0 bases respectively, with 12 bases between them. Germline V gene lookup returns CDR1 SGHRS and CDR2 YFSETQ. The CDR3 is 15 residues long. CDR3: CASNLESSNTGELFF. The CDR3 DNA reads as TGCGCCAGCAATCTCGAATCCTCGAACACCGGGGAGCTGTTTTTT. Drawing the rest from reference TRBV5-1 and TRBJ2-2, the complete variable domain is KAGVTQTPRYLIKTRGQQVTLSCSPISGHRSVSWYQQTPGQGLQFLFEYFSETQRNKGNFPGRFSGRQFSNSRSEMNVSTLELGDSALYLCASNLESSNTGELFFGEGSRLTVL.

This clonotype was found a few times. The genes are TRBV5-4 and TRBJ1-1; a possible D gene is TRBD1 (5 bases). This CDR3 has 15 amino acids. V was clipped by 0 bases and J by 3 bases, with 12 bases between them. Germline-derived CDR1 and CDR2 are SGHNT and YYREEE (reference sequence). In DNA, the CDR3 is TGTGCCAGCAGCTTGGGTTATCGAGGGGACACTGAAGCTTTCTTT. Protein sequence: CASSLGYRGDTEAFF.

This clonotype was seen ten or more times. The chain joins TRBV12-5 to TRBJ2-3; TRBD2 aligns across 9 bases. The CDR3 is made up of 16 amino acids. CDR1 LGHNT and CDR2 FRNRAP come from the germline V gene. V shed 1 base, J shed 5 bases, and the junction held 7 bases outside the gene matches. The CDR3 nucleotides are TGTGCTAGTGGTTTGGGCGGGGGGGCCCCCGAAGATACGCAGTATTTT. Translating gives CASGLGGGAPEDTQYF.

This clonotype was detected many times. This CDR3 reads CASSSPAYGYTF. CDR3 bases: TGTGCCAGCAGTTCGCCGGCCTATGGCTACACCTTC. This sequence joins TRBV28 and TRBJ1-2, with D hard to call. Per the germline V gene, CDR1 is MDHEN and CDR2 is SYDVKM. CDR3 length equals 12 residues. Trimming shortened V by 4 bases and J by 4 bases, and 7 bases separated the two germline ends.

This chain uses TRBV12-3 or TRBV12-4 with TRBJ2-3; D is perhaps TRBD1 or TRBD2 (5 bases each). The V end lost 2 bases, the J end lost 5 bases, and 11 bases lay between the germline ends. This CDR3 spans 14 amino acids. The CDR3 is CASSLNAGGDTQYF. Here the CDR3 DNA reads TGTGCCAGCAGTTTAAATGCTGGGGGAGATACGCAGTATTTT.

V and J are TRBV7-8 and TRBJ2-7, with D unclear. This CDR3 comprises 12 residues. From germline, CDR1 is SGHVS and CDR2 FQNEAQ. V shed 5 bases and J shed 6 bases, with 11 bases lying between them. The CDR3 DNA reads as TGTGCCAGCAGCCACCTCACCCGCGAGCAGTACTTC. This sequence encodes CASSHLTREQYF.

This clonotype has a handful of counts. The rearrangement joins TRBV6-2 or TRBV6-3 to TRBJ1-2; D call uncertain. This CDR3 region has 13 residues. Trimming removed 1 base from V and 3 bases from J, with 6 bases in between. Germline-derived CDR1 and CDR2 are MNHEY and SVGEGT. The CDR3 sequence: CASSYLGHYGYTF. In DNA form, the CDR3 reads TGTGCCAGCAGTTACTTAGGACACTATGGCTACACCTTC.

This clonotype was counted a few times. The chain carries TRBV10-3 and TRBJ2-3; no clear D gene. The CDR3 length is 13 residues. Germline V CDR1 and CDR2: ENHRY, SYGVKD. The germline V and J ends were trimmed by 7 bases and 1 base, with 9 bases remaining between them. Written as DNA, the CDR3 is TGTGCCATCAAGGCCTTGGGCACAGATACGCAGTATTTT. Translating it yields CAIKALGTDTQYF.

The CDR3 reads CASSLGTGQDQFF. The CDR3 DNA reads TGTGCCAGCAGCTTAGGGACAGGGCAAGACCAGTTCTTC. This chain uses TRBV7-9 with TRBJ2-1; 8 bases match TRBD1. CDR1 and CDR2 (germline): SEHNR, FQNEAQ (reference sequence). The CDR3 has 13 residues. J gave up 13 bases and V 1 base, and 6 bases lay outside the gene matches.